The following is a T cell receptor (beta chain) sequence with its context. The target antigen is unknown. Germline CDR1 KGHDR, CDR2 SFDVKD. V lost 2 bases and J lost 1; bases outside the gene matches: 6. This CDR3 is built from 17 residues. Sample barcodes and UMIs were carried by the TCR alpha and TCR beta cDNA libraries that 5'RACE generated with constant-segment primers. TCRdb fed the 5' RACE reads into MiXCR, producing one record per CDR3 protein. The sample holds 530,000 or so distinct CDR3 sequences, 17% seen once. This specimen comes from a study of T-cell memory formation after mild COVID-19. Study-level findings and limits: Those CD4+ clones that contracted were mainly in CM and EM (CD8+ ones in EMRA). Second-wave clones reaching peak frequency on day 37 lacked confirmed SARS-CoV-2 specificity. Pre-infection memory contained some responding clones, which suggested that cross-reactive memory had joined.

The genes are TRBV24-1 and TRBJ2-2; TRBD2 aligns across 7 bases. The source is an adult woman who had mild COVID-19 (a few samples of this study predate the infection). Cell type and time point are not known. The sample taken for sequencing was PBMCs or a T cell subset sorted from them (not recorded which). The CDR3, as DNA: TGTGCCACCAGTGATTCGGGAGCGGGGATGAACACCGGGGAGCTGTTTTTT. Its protein product is CATSDSGAGMNTGELFF.